This T cell receptor (beta chain) was sequenced during a study of shared clonotypes between healthy human individuals. Study-wide background: The cohort had a couple of women and a few men, ages 18 to 49.

Germline CDR1 SGDLS, CDR2 YYNGEE. Trimming left V 0 bases short and J 8 bases short, with 13 bases between. This CDR3 contains 14 residues. Concerning this clone itself: The target antigen is unknown.

The table came from immunoSEQ multiplex PCR; TCRdb's copy has only in-frame clones and leaves some out. The sample has 2.3 million or so clones, just over 90% seen once. Study findings and constraints: Naive subsets generally exceeded memory subsets in estimated richness. Blood was the only sampled material, and tissue repertoires likely differ.

Sequencing used naive CD4+ T cells from PBMCs. Subset of the sample: CD45RA+ positively selected. The chain uses TRBV9 and TRBJ2-3; D gene uncertain. The receptor was isolated from a man aged 18 to 29 in good health. Some clones in this sample may be carry-over from other donors' samples. This CDR3 is CASSVGLPGGTQYF. The CDR3 DNA reads TGTGCCAGCAGCGTAGGACTCCCGGGTGGTACGCAGTATTTT.